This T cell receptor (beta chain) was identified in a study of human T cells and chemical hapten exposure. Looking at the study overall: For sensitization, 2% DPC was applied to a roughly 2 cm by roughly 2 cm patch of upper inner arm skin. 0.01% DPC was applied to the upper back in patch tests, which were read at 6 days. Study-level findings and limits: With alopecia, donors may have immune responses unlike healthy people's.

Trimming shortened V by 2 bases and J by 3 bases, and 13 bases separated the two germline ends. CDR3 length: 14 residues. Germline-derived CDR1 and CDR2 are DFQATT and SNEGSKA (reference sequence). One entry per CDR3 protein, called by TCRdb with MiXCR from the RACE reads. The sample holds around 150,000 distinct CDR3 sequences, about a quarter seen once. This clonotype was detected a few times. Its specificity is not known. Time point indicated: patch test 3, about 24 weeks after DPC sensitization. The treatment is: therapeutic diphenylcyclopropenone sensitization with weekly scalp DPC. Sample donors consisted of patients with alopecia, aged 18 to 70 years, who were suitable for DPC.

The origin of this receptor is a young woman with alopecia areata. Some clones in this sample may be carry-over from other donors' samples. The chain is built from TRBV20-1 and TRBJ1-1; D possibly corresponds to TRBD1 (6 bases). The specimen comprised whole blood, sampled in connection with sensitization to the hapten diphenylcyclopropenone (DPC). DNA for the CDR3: TGCAGTGCTAGAACACAGGGAAGCGACACTGAAGCTTTCTTT. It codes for CSARTQGSDTEAFF.